These 15 T cell receptor beta chains originate from one sample sequenced in a study of T cell responses to AZD1222 COVID-19 vaccine. The repertoire was sequenced with immunoSEQ multiplex PCR; TCRdb's copy has only in-frame clones and lacks some. The sample contains about 150,000 clones, under 95% of which appear only once. The sample was peripheral blood, taken on day 0 of AZD1222 vaccination. All receptors derive from an adult in good health.

This clone was picked up one time. The V gene is TRBV11-2, the J gene TRBJ1-3, with a tentative D call TRBD1 (6 bases). The CDR3 is 18 amino acids. CDR1 and CDR2 (germline): SGHAT, FQNNGV. Trimming removed 1 base at V and 0 bases at J, with 16 bases between. Here the CDR3 DNA reads TGTGCCAGCAGCTTAGTTGCCGGGGACACCCTCTCTGGAAACACCATATATTTT. Amino acids: CASSLVAGDTLSGNTIYF.

This clone has a handful of counts. This chain connects TRBV11-3 to TRBJ2-7; 8 nucleotides line up with TRBD1. The CDR3 extends over 15 amino acids. V trimming: 5 bases; J trimming: 6 bases; junction bases outside the gene matches: 12. The V gene's germline CDR1 is SGHNT and CDR2 YENEEA. The CDR3 protein is CASSVLGQGFSEQYF. CDR3 DNA: TGTGCCAGCAGCGTCCTAGGACAGGGTTTCTCCGAGCAGTACTTC.

V is TRBV7-2 and J is TRBJ2-3, with D possibly being TRBD1 or TRBD2 (5 bases each). The V and J ends lost 5 bases and 5 bases respectively, with 20 bases between them. Germline V gene sequence: CDR1 SGHTA, CDR2 FQGNSA. The length of the CDR3 is 16 residues. CDR3: CASSPYVQGALDTQYF. The CDR3 DNA is TGTGCCAGCAGCCCATACGTCCAGGGAGCCTTAGATACGCAGTATTTT.

This chain joins TRBV19 and TRBJ2-7; D is perhaps TRBD1 or TRBD2 (6 bases each). CDR1 is LNHDA, CDR2 SQIVND, per germline (reference sequence). V dropped 7 bases and J dropped 6 bases, with 16 bases sitting between them. There are 13 residues in the CDR3. The CDR3 is CASKGGRPSEQYF. CDR3 bases: TGTGCCAGTAAGGGGGGCCGGCCCTCCGAGCAGTACTTC.

This sequence joins TRBV27 and TRBJ1-5; weak D call: TRBD1 (5 bases). The CDR3 covers 15 residues. The V gene lost 4 bases and the J gene lost 2 bases, with 12 bases spanning the gap. Germline CDR1 and CDR2: MNHEY and SMNVEV (reference sequence). CDR3 nucleotides: TGTGCCAGCAGTTCCAGCCCACAGGGCAATCAGCCCCAGCATTTT. This codes for CASSSSPQGNQPQHF.

This clone came up once. The rearrangement links TRBV5-1 to TRBJ2-1; D unresolved. Germline V gives CDR1 SGHRS, CDR2 YFSETQ. There are 14 residues in the CDR3. The V end lost 0 bases, the J end lost 5 bases, and 9 bases lay between the germline ends. CDR3 bases: TGCGCCAGCAGCTTGGGCCCGTGGGACAATGAGCAGTTCTTC. This gives the protein CASSLGPWDNEQFF.

V usage is TRBV30 and J usage is TRBJ1-1; D gene unclear. The germline V gene has CDR1 GTSNPN and CDR2 SVGIG (reference sequence). The CDR3 has 10 amino acids. The ends were cut back, 0 bases at V and 11 bases at J, with 7 bases in the middle. The CDR3 here is CAWSVLKAFF. CDR3 DNA sequence: TGTGCCTGGAGTGTACTAAAGGCTTTCTTT.

The chain employs TRBV28 and TRBJ1-2; TRBD1 might be the D (6 bases). The ends were cut back, 10 bases at V and 6 bases at J, with 18 bases in the middle. Germline CDR1 and CDR2: MDHEN and SYDVKM. The CDR3 sequence is 13 residues long. Here the CDR3 DNA reads TGTGCCATCCTTGAACAGGGAAGGAATGGCTACACCTTC. Translating gives CAILEQGRNGYTF.

V and J are TRBV9 and TRBJ1-4; TRBD1 matches 7 bases. The CDR3 runs to 15 residues. Per the germline V gene, CDR1 is SGDLS and CDR2 is YYNGEE. Trimming at V came to 4 bases and at J to 4 bases, leaving 7 bases not matched to a gene. The CDR3 reads CASSSQTGSNEKLFF. CDR3 coding DNA: TGTGCCAGCAGCTCTCAGACAGGGAGTAATGAAAAACTGTTTTTT.

For this clone: Germline is not matched at one junction end, which may reflect a read error. This chain connects TRBV7-7 to TRBJ2-7; possible D gene TRBD1, 6 bases. CDR1 and CDR2 (germline): SSHAT, FNYEAQ (reference sequence). The CDR3 runs to 13 residues. CDR3 coding DNA: TGTGCTAGCAGCCCAACAGGGTCCTACGAGCAGTACTTC. Protein product: CASSPTGSYEQYF.

In DNA form, the CDR3 reads TGTGCCAGCAGTGACTTAGGGGGGTACGGCTACACCTTC. It is translated as CASSDLGGYGYTF. The J gene is TRBJ1-2, the V gene TRBV6-4; the D gene is possibly TRBD1 (6 bases). The CDR3 is 13 amino acids. Germline values: CDR1 MRHNA, CDR2 SNTAGT. The V end was cut by 1 base, the J end by 8 bases, with 11 bases between.

The CDR3 sequence is CASSSIWGTGDSNQPQHF. CDR3 bases: TGTGCCAGCAGCTCTATTTGGGGGACAGGGGATAGCAATCAGCCCCAGCATTTT. The V call is TRBV7-9, the J call TRBJ1-5; TRBD1 matches 10 bases. Germline loops: CDR1 SEHNR, CDR2 FQNEAQ (reference sequence). This CDR3 spans 18 amino acids. The J segment lost 0 bases and the V segment lost 4 bases, leaving 9 bases of the junction unmatched.

V usage is TRBV7-8 and J usage is TRBJ1-3, with D tentatively TRBD1 (5 bases). CDR3 length: 16 amino acids. The germline CDR1 and CDR2 sequences are SGHVS and FQNEAQ. Trimming took 5 bases from V and 0 from J, leaving 14 bases between them. The chain's CDR3 is CASSTAGGYSGNTIYF. Here the CDR3 DNA reads TGTGCCAGCAGCACTGCTGGGGGTTACTCTGGAAACACCATATATTTT.

The V call is TRBV7-2, the J call TRBJ1-1; TRBD1 matches 7 bases. The CDR3 covers 14 residues. Germline lookup yields CDR1 SGHTA and CDR2 FQGNSA. V shed 4 bases, J shed 0 bases, and the junction held 2 bases outside the gene matches. The chain's CDR3 is CASSSQGMNTEAFF. For the CDR3, the DNA is TGTGCCAGCAGCTCACAGGGGATGAACACTGAAGCTTTCTTT. Together with reference TRBV7-2 and TRBJ1-1, the CDR3 gives the full variable domain: GAGVSQSPSNKVTEKGKDVELRCDPISGHTALYWYRQSLGQGLEFLIYFQGNSAPDKSGLPSDRFSAERTGGSVSTLTIQRTQQEDSAVYLCASSSQGMNTEAFFGQGTRLTVV.

V is TRBV19 and J is TRBJ1-6; D uncertain. The germline V gene encodes CDR1 LNHDA and CDR2 SQIVND (reference sequence). Trimming took 5 bases from V and 10 from J, leaving 9 bases between them. The CDR3 contains 12 residues. As DNA, the CDR3 is TGTGCCAGTAGTTTCAGCTCCTCACCCCTCCACTTT. Translated, it gives CASSFSSSPLHF.